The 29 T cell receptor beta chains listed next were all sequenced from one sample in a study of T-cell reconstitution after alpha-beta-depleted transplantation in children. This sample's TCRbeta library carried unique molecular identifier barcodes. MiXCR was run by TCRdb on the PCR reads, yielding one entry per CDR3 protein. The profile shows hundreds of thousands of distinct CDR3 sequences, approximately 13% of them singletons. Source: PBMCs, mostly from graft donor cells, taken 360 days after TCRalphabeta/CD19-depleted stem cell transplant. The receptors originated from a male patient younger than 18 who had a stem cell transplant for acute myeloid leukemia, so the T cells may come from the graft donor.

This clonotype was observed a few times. The CDR3 nucleotides are TGTGCCAGCAGCTTAGCGCGGCAGGGGGCTAGGGCCGGGGAGCTGTTTTTT. Translating gives CASSLARQGARAGELFF. The V and J genes are TRBV7-2 and TRBJ2-2, with 8 bases fitting TRBD1. Germline lookup yields CDR1 SGHTA and CDR2 FQGNSA. The J segment lost 6 bases and the V segment lost 0 bases, leaving 9 bases of the junction unmatched. This CDR3 comprises 17 residues.

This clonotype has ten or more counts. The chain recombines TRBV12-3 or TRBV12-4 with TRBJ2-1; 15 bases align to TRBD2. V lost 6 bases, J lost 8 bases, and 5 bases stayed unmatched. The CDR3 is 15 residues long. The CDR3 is CASSRGLAGGYEQFF. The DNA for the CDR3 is TGTGCCAGCAGCCGCGGACTAGCGGGAGGGTATGAGCAGTTCTTC.

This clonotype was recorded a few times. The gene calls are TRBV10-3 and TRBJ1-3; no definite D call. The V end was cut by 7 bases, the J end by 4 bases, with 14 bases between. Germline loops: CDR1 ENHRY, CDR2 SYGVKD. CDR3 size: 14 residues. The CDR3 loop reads CAIKETTDGNTIYF. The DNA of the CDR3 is TGTGCCATCAAGGAGACTACCGACGGAAACACCATATATTTT.

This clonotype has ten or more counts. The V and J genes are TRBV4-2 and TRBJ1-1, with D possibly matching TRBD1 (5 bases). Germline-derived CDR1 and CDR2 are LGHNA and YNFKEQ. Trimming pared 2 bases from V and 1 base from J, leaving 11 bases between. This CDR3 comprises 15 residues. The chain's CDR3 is CASSQIDSWNTEAFF. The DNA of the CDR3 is TGTGCCAGCAGCCAAATCGACAGCTGGAACACTGAAGCTTTCTTT.

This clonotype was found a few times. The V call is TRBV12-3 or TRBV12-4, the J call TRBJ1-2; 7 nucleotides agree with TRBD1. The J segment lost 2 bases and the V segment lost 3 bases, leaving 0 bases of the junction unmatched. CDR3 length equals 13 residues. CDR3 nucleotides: TGTGCCAGCAGTTTCAGGGGGAACTATGGCTACACCTTC. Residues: CASSFRGNYGYTF.

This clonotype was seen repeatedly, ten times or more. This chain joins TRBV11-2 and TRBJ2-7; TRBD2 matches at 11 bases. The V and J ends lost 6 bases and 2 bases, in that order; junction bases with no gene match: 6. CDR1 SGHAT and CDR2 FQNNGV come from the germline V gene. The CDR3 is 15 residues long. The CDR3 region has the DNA TGTGCCAGCAGTTACGGGACTAGCGGCCCCTACGAGCAGTACTTC. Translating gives CASSYGTSGPYEQYF.

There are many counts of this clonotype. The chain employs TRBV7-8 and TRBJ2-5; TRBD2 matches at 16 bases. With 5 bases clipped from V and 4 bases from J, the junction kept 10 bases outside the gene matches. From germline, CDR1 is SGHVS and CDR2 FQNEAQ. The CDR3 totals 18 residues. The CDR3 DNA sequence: TGTGCCAGCAGCCACGAGGGACTAGCGGGAGGGAAGGGAGAGACCCAGTACTTC. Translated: CASSHEGLAGGKGETQYF.

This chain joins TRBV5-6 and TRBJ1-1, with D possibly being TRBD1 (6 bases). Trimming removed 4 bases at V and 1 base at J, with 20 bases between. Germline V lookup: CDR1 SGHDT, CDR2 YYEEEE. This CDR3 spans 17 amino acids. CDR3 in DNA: TGTGCCAGCAGCCCCGCCGGATTAAGGGGGAAGAACACTGAAGCTTTCTTT. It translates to CASSPAGLRGKNTEAFF.

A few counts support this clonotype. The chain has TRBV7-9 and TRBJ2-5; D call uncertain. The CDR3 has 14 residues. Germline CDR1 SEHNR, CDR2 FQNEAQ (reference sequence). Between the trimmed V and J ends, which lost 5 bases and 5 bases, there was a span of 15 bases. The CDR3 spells CASSPTTPRETQYF. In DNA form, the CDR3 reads TGTGCCAGCAGCCCCACGACGCCTCGGGAGACCCAGTACTTC.

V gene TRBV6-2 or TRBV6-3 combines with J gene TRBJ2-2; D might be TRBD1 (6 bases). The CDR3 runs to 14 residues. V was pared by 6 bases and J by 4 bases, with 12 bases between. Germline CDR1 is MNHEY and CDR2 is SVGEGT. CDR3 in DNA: TGTGCCAGCAGCAATCTAGGGGGCACCGGGGAGCTGTTTTTT. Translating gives CASSNLGGTGELFF.

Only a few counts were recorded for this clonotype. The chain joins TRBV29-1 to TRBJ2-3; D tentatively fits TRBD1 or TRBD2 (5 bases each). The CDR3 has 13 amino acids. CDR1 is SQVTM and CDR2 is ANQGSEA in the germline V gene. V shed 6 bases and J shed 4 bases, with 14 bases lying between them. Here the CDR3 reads CSVGAEGSDTQYF. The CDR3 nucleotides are TGCAGCGTAGGAGCCGAGGGGTCAGATACGCAGTATTTT.

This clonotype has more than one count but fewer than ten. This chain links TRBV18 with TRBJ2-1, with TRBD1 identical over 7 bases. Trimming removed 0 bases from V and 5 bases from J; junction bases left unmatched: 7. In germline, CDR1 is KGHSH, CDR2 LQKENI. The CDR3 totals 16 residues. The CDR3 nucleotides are TGTGCCAGCTCACCACCGTACCCGGGACAGCACAATGAGCAGTTCTTC. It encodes CASSPPYPGQHNEQFF.

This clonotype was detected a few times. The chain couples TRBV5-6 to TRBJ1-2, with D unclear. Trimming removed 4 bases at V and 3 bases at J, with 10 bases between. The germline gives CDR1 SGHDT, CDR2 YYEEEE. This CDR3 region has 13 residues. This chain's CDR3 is CASSVPVDYGYTF. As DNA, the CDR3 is TGTGCCAGCAGCGTTCCTGTGGACTATGGCTACACCTTC.

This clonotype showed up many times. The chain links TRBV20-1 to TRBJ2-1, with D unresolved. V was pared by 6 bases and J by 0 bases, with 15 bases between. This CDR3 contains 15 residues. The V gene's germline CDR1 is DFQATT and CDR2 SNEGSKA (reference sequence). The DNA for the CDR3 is TGCAGTGCACTGCTACCCCTGAGCTCCTACAATGAGCAGTTCTTC. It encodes CSALLPLSSYNEQFF.

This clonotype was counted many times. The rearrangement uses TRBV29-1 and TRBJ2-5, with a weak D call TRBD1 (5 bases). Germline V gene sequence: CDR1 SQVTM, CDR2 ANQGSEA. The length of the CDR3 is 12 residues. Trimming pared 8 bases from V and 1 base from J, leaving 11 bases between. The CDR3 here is CSIRQSQETQYF. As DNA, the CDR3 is TGCAGCATCCGACAGTCCCAAGAGACCCAGTACTTC.

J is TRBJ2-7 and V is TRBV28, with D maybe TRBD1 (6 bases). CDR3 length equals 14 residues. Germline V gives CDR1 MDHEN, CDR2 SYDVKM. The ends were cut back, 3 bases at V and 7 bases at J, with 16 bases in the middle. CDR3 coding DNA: TGTGCCAGCAGTTTGACAGGCCTCTTGAGGGAGCAGTACTTC. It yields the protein CASSLTGLLREQYF.

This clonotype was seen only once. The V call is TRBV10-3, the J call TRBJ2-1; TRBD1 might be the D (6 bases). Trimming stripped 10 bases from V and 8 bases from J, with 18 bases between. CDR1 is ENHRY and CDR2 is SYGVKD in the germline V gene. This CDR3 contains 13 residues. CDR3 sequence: CATLNTGMDEQFF. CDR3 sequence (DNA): TGTGCCACCCTCAATACAGGGATGGATGAGCAGTTCTTC.

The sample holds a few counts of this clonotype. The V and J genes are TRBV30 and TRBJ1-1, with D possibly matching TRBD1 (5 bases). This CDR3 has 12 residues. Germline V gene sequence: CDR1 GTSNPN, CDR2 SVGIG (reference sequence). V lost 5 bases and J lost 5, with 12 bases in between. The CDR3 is CAWGTLGTEAFF. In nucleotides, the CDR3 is TGTGCCTGGGGGACCCTTGGGACTGAAGCTTTCTTT.

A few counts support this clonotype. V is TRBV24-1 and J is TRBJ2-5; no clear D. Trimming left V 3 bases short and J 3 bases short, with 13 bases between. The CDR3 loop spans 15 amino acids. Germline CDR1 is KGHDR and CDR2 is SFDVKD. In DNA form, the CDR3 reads TGTGCCACCAGTGATCTTGACGGTGCTAAAGAGACCCAGTACTTC. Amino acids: CATSDLDGAKETQYF.

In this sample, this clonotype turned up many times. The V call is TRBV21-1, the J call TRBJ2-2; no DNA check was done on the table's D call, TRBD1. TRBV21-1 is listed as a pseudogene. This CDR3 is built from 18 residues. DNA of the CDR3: TGTGCCAGCAGCAAATATCGGACAGACAGGCCTAACACCGGGGAGCTGTTTTTT. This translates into CASSKYRTDRPNTGELFF.

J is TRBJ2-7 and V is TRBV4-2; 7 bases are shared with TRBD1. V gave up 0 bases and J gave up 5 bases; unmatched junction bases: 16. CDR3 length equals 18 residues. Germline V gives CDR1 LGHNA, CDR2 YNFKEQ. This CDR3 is CASSQDSSVWDSPHEQYF. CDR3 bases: TGTGCCAGCAGCCAAGATAGTTCGGTTTGGGACAGTCCTCACGAGCAGTACTTC.

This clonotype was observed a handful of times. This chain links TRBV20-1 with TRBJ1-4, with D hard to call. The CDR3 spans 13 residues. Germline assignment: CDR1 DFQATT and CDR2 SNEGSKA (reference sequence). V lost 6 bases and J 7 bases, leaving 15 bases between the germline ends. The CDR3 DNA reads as TGCAGTGCGCCCAGGCCCCCGGGTGAAAAACTGTTTTTT. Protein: CSAPRPPGEKLFF.

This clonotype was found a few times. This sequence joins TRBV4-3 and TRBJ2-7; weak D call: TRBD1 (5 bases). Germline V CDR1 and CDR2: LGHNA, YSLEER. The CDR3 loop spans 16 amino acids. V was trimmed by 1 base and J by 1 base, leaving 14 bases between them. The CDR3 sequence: CASSQGVARVSYEQYF. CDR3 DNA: TGCGCCAGCAGCCAAGGGGTAGCCAGGGTATCCTACGAGCAGTACTTC.

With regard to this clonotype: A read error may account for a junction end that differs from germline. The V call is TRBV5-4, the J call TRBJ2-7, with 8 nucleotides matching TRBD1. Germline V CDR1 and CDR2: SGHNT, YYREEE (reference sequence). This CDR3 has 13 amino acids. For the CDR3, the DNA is TGTGCCAGCAGTTTGGACAGGGACCACGAGCAGTACTTC. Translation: CASSLDRDHEQYF.

The CDR3 spells CASSFGAWQFF. In DNA, the CDR3 is TGTGCCAGCAGTTTTGGGGCTTGGCAGTTCTTC. This rearrangement joins TRBV12-3 or TRBV12-4 to TRBJ2-1; maybe TRBD1 (5 bases). Trimming took off 3 bases at V and 12 bases at J, with 9 bases between the two ends. The CDR3 runs 11 residues.

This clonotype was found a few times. The CDR3 is CASSSTRLAFHEQFF. The CDR3 DNA reads as TGTGCCAGCAGCTCCACCCGACTAGCTTTCCATGAGCAGTTCTTC. The rearrangement links TRBV7-3 to TRBJ2-1; 7 bases are shared with TRBD2. The V gene end was trimmed by 4 bases and the J gene end by 8 bases; junction bases not matched to a gene: 11. CDR1 is SGHTA, CDR2 FQGTGA, per germline. The CDR3 runs to 15 residues. The full variable domain, rest sourced from reference TRBV7-3 and TRBJ2-1, is GAGVSQTPSNKVTEKGKYVELRCDPISGHTALYWYRQSLGQGPEFLIYFQGTGAADDSGLPNDRFFAVRPEGSVSTLKIQRTERGDSAVYLCASSSTRLAFHEQFFGPGTRLTVL.

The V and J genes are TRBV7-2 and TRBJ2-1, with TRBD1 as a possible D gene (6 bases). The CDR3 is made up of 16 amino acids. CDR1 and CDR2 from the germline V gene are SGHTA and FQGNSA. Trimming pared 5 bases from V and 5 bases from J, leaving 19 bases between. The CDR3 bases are TGTGCCAGCAGCAAATCCGGGACACAAACAAACAATGAGCAGTTCTTC. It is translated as CASSKSGTQTNNEQFF. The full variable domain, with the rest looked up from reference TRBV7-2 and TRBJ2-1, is GAGVSQSPSNKVTEKGKDVELRCDPISGHTALYWYRQSLGQGLEFLIYFQGNSAPDKSGLPSDRFSAERTGGSVSTLTIQRTQQEDSAVYLCASSKSGTQTNNEQFFGPGTRLTVL.

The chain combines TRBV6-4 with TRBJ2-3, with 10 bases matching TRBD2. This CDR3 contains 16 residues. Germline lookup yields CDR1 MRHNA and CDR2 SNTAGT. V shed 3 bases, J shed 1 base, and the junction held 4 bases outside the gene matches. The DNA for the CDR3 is TGTGCCAGCAGTGAAGGACTAGCGGCTGGCACAGATACGCAGTATTTT. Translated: CASSEGLAAGTDTQYF.

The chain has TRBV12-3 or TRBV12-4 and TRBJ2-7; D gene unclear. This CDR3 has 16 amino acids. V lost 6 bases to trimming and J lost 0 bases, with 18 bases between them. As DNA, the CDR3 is TGTGCCAGCAGCCTCACCTTGGCCCCAAGCTCCTACGAGCAGTACTTC. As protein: CASSLTLAPSSYEQYF.